A single sample is the source of the 32 T cell receptor beta chains below, sequenced in a study of early T cells in non-severe SARS-CoV-2 infection. TCRdb recomputed calls from the 5' RACE reads with MiXCR, one row per CDR3 protein. This table holds over 50,000 distinct CDR3 sequences, 10% to 15% found once. Sequenced: whole blood. Source of these receptors: an adult who was a healthcare worker with PCR-confirmed SARS-CoV-2 infection or an uninfected control (not recorded which).

This clonotype was counted a single time. This could be a read error, since a much larger clone is one nucleotide away. Here the CDR3 omits its conserved ending phenylalanine or tryptophan, so a read error is the likely source. The chain carries TRBV5-1 and TRBJ2-2, with 10 bases lining up with TRBD2. There are 18 residues in the CDR3. Germline CDR1 reads SGHRS; CDR2 reads YFSETQ. V shed 0 bases and J 4 bases; nucleotides not matched to a gene: 9. The CDR3 protein is CASSLDLAGARSTGELFS. Here the CDR3 DNA reads TGCGCCAGCAGCTTGGACCTAGCGGGAGCCCGATCCACCGGGGAGCTGTTTTCT.

This rearrangement joins TRBV29-1 to TRBJ1-2; D uncertain. Germline V lookup: CDR1 SQVTM, CDR2 ANQGSEA. V gave up 4 bases and J gave up 8 bases, with 8 bases separating them. This CDR3 is built from 10 residues. The CDR3 loop reads CSVGEAGYTF. CDR3 bases: TGCAGCGTTGGGGAGGCCGGCTACACCTTC. Full variable domain (missing parts from reference TRBV29-1 and TRBJ1-2): SAVISQKPSRDICQRGTSLTIQCQVDSQVTMMFWYRQQPGQSLTLIATANQGSEATYESGFVIDKFPISRPNLTFSTLTVSNMSPEDSSIYLCSVGEAGYTFGSGTRLTVV.

The table lists this clonotype with many counts. The V call is TRBV7-9, the J call TRBJ2-7, with D maybe TRBD2 (7 bases). CDR3 length: 17 residues. Germline loops: CDR1 SEHNR, CDR2 FQNEAQ (reference sequence). The V end lost 5 bases, the J end lost 1 base, and 21 bases lay between the germline ends. The CDR3 protein is CASSRGAAGESSYEQYF. CDR3 DNA sequence: TGTGCCAGCAGCCGGGGGGCCGCAGGGGAATCATCCTACGAGCAGTACTTC. Full variable domain (remainder filled in from reference TRBV7-9 and TRBJ2-7): DTGVSQNPRHKITKRGQNVTFRCDPISEHNRLYWYRQTLGQGPEFLTYFQNEAQLEKSRLLSDRFSAERPKGSFSTLEIQRTEQGDSAMYLCASSRGAAGESSYEQYFGPGTRLTVT.

The chain carries TRBV9 and TRBJ1-1; D may be TRBD1 (6 bases). V was pared by 3 bases and J by 4 bases, with 13 bases between. Germline V lookup: CDR1 SGDLS, CDR2 YYNGEE. This CDR3 contains 14 residues. The CDR3 region has the DNA TGTGCCAGCAGCGCCTACAGGGTCGCCACTGAAGCTTTCTTT. Residues: CASSAYRVATEAFF.

This clonotype was counted at least ten times. CDR3 sequence reads: CSARQGNTEAFF. CDR3 nucleotide sequence: TGCAGTGCTAGACAAGGGAACACTGAAGCTTTCTTT. The genes are TRBV20-1 and TRBJ1-1; D not resolved. Germline CDR1 DFQATT, CDR2 SNEGSKA (reference sequence). This CDR3 has 12 amino acids. V was cut by 2 bases and J by 1 base, with 5 bases left in between.

This clonotype was recorded at least ten times. The rearrangement joins TRBV27 to TRBJ2-7; D may match TRBD1 or TRBD2 (6 bases each). Germline loops: CDR1 MNHEY, CDR2 SMNVEV (reference sequence). This CDR3 comprises 15 residues. The V gene lost 2 bases and the J gene lost 1 base, with 12 bases spanning the gap. This CDR3 is CASSLRWGASYEQYF. CDR3 nucleotides: TGTGCCAGCAGTTTACGGTGGGGGGCGTCCTACGAGCAGTACTTC.

This clonotype was seen repeatedly, ten times or more. The DNA for the CDR3 is TGTGCCAGCAGTCCAACCGGGTCCGATACGCAGTATTTT. It codes for CASSPTGSDTQYF. The genes are TRBV12-3 or TRBV12-4 and TRBJ2-3; unclear D gene. Trimming took 5 bases from V and 6 from J, leaving 12 bases between them. CDR3 length equals 13 residues.

The chain is built from TRBV20-1 and TRBJ2-7; tentative D call: TRBD1 (5 bases). CDR1 and CDR2 (germline): DFQATT, SNEGSKA (reference sequence). The CDR3 consists of 18 residues. With 3 bases removed from V and 1 base from J, the gap between germline ends came to 25 bases. The CDR3 loop is CSASGKLEAGIKSYEQYF. The DNA for the CDR3 is TGCAGTGCTAGTGGGAAATTGGAAGCAGGGATCAAGTCCTACGAGCAGTACTTC.

This clonotype was observed a handful of times. The J gene is TRBJ2-1, the V gene TRBV7-6, with unresolved D. The CDR3 loop spans 14 amino acids. Trimming took 2 bases from V and 10 from J, leaving 15 bases between them. Germline lookup yields CDR1 SGHVS and CDR2 FNYEAQ. CDR3 DNA sequence: TGTGCCAGCAGCTTAAGTGACTCCCGCCTAGAGCAGTTCTTC. This sequence encodes CASSLSDSRLEQFF.

The chain employs TRBV7-9 and TRBJ2-3; 8 bases fit TRBD2. This CDR3 has 16 amino acids. V gave up 1 base and J gave up 0 bases; unmatched junction bases: 3. CDR1 SEHNR and CDR2 FQNEAQ come from the germline V gene (reference sequence). CDR3 nucleotide sequence: TGTGCCAGCAGCTTAGTAACTAGCGGTAGCACAGATACGCAGTATTTT. Amino acids: CASSLVTSGSTDTQYF.

This clonotype was seen only a few times. Being one base from a much bigger clone, this may be a read error. This chain links TRBV29-1 with TRBJ1-1; D not resolved. This CDR3 has 11 amino acids. Germline CDR1 reads SQVTM; CDR2 reads ANQGSEA. Trimming cost V 4 bases and J 1 base, with 4 bases left between them. DNA of the CDR3: TGCAGCGTTGTGGGGAACACTGAAGCTTTCTTT. Translated: CSVVGNTEAFF.

At least ten counts were recorded for this clonotype. The V gene is TRBV24-1, the J gene TRBJ1-1; D unresolved. The CDR3 is made up of 13 amino acids. The germline V and J ends were trimmed by 4 bases and 1 base, with 6 bases remaining between them. Germline values: CDR1 KGHDR, CDR2 SFDVKD. In nucleotides, the CDR3 is TGTGCCACCAGTGACCGGTGGAACACTGAAGCTTTCTTT. Its translation is CATSDRWNTEAFF.

This clonotype was found many times. The chain employs TRBV4-1 and TRBJ1-3, with D unclear. The CDR3 spans 16 residues. Germline V gene lookup returns CDR1 MGHRA and CDR2 YSYEKL. V lost 0 bases and J lost 0, with 9 bases in between. CDR3 sequence (DNA): TGCGCCAGCAGCCAAGATGCGGCAGTCTCTGGAAACACCATATATTTT. The encoded protein is CASSQDAAVSGNTIYF.

This clonotype came up many times. The chain combines TRBV12-3 or TRBV12-4 with TRBJ2-6, with a possible D match to TRBD2 (6 bases). With 4 bases removed from V and 2 bases from J, the gap between germline ends came to 15 bases. CDR3 length: 17 residues. The CDR3 DNA reads as TGTGCCAGCAGTTCCTCCTTGGGAGGCACTGGGGCCAACGTCCTGACTTTC. Translating gives CASSSSLGGTGANVLTF.

In its sample, this clonotype ranks as medium-sized. The chain combines TRBV7-6 with TRBJ2-2; 10 bases fit TRBD2. The germline CDR1 and CDR2 sequences are SGHVS and FNYEAQ. Trimming took 4 bases from V and 4 from J; bases not matched to a gene: 9. CDR3 length: 17 amino acids. CDR3 amino acids: CASSSIPSGGVTGELFF. The CDR3 bases are TGTGCCAGCAGCTCCATTCCCAGCGGGGGGGTCACCGGGGAGCTGTTTTTT.

The sample holds many counts of this clonotype. The chain carries TRBV7-3 and TRBJ1-1; D may be TRBD1 (6 bases). CDR1 and CDR2 from the germline V gene are SGHTA and FQGTGA. This CDR3 has 14 residues. The V gene lost 5 bases and the J gene lost 2 bases, with 12 bases spanning the gap. DNA for the CDR3: TGTGCCAGCAGCACCAGACAGGAAAACACTGAAGCTTTCTTT. Residues: CASSTRQENTEAFF. The full variable domain, completed using reference TRBV7-3 and TRBJ1-1, is GAGVSQTPSNKVTEKGKYVELRCDPISGHTALYWYRQSLGQGPEFLIYFQGTGAADDSGLPNDRFFAVRPEGSVSTLKIQRTERGDSAVYLCASSTRQENTEAFFGQGTRLTVV.

This clonotype was seen many times. The gene calls are TRBV6-5 and TRBJ2-7, with no clear D. The V end was cut by 6 bases, the J end by 6 bases, with 15 bases between. Germline V CDR1 and CDR2: MNHEY, SVGAGI. This CDR3 spans 13 amino acids. Here the CDR3 reads CASSPGSITEQYF. For the CDR3, the DNA is TGTGCCAGCAGCCCCGGTTCTATCACCGAGCAGTACTTC.

This clonotype occurred many times. V is TRBV11-3 and J is TRBJ2-3; D is unclear. V lost 5 bases and J 11 bases, leaving 17 bases between the germline ends. There are 13 residues in the CDR3. Per germline, CDR1 SGHNT and CDR2 YENEEA. CDR3 in DNA: TGTGCCAGCAGCACCCAGGACGCGCTCGGGCAGTATTTT. Amino acid sequence: CASSTQDALGQYF. Full variable domain (remainder filled in from reference TRBV11-3 and TRBJ2-3): EAGVVQSPRYKIIEKKQPVAFWCNPISGHNTLYWYLQNLGQGPELLIRYENEEAVDDSQLPKDRFSAERLKGVDSTLKIQPAELGDSAVYLCASSTQDALGQYFGPGTRLTVL.

This clonotype was picked up many times. The chain combines TRBV11-2 with TRBJ2-7; 8 bases are a match to TRBD2. The junction had 24 bases not matched to a gene; V was cut back by 5 bases and J by 3 bases. CDR1 is SGHAT and CDR2 is FQNNGV in the germline V gene. The CDR3 has 20 residues. The CDR3 reads CASSPRGGGNSLRNGYEQYF. DNA of the CDR3: TGTGCCAGCAGCCCCCGGGGGGGCGGGAACAGCCTCAGGAATGGCTACGAGCAGTACTTC.

This clonotype was seen at least ten times. J is TRBJ1-6 and V is TRBV5-1; D possibly corresponds to TRBD1 (6 bases). Germline assignment: CDR1 SGHRS and CDR2 YFSETQ. The V end was cut by 1 base, the J end by 8 bases, with 10 bases between. There are 14 residues in the CDR3. The CDR3 reads CASSLQGRHSPLHF. The CDR3 nucleotides are TGCGCCAGCAGCTTGCAGGGGCGGCATTCACCCCTCCACTTT.

This clonotype has just a few counts. The gene calls are TRBV7-8 and TRBJ2-1; perhaps TRBD1 as D (5 bases). The germline V gene has CDR1 SGHVS and CDR2 FQNEAQ. The length of the CDR3 is 16 residues. V gave up 4 bases and J gave up 0 bases, with 13 bases separating them. The CDR3 bases are TGTGCCAGCAGCTCCCAGGCCAGGGTCTCCTACAATGAGCAGTTCTTC. This gives the protein CASSSQARVSYNEQFF.

The chain employs TRBV28 and TRBJ2-1; 8 bases are shared with TRBD1. The CDR3 is 15 amino acids. V was pared by 3 bases and J by 3 bases, with 4 bases of the junction left unmatched. Germline CDR1 MDHEN, CDR2 SYDVKM. CDR3 protein: CASSFPGQVYNEQFF. CDR3 DNA: TGTGCCAGCAGTTTCCCGGGACAGGTCTACAATGAGCAGTTCTTC.

This clonotype was counted ten times or more. The chain uses TRBV9 and TRBJ2-7, with TRBD2 identical over 8 bases. Per germline, CDR1 SGDLS and CDR2 YYNGEE. CDR3 length: 16 amino acids. Losses at the gene ends were 4 bases for V and 2 bases for J; bases not matched to a gene: 11. The CDR3 loop is CASSPLGGGLPYEQYF. The CDR3 DNA reads as TGTGCCAGCAGCCCTCTTGGCGGGGGGCTACCCTACGAGCAGTACTTC.

This clonotype was seen at least ten times. V and J are TRBV9 and TRBJ2-7; TRBD1 matches 11 bases. This CDR3 is built from 15 residues. V lost 0 bases, J lost 3 bases, and 2 bases stayed unmatched. In germline, CDR1 is SGDLS, CDR2 YYNGEE. The DNA of the CDR3 is TGTGCCAGCAGCGTAGGGGGACAGGGGGTCTACGAGCAGTACTTC. The encoded protein is CASSVGGQGVYEQYF.

The gene calls are TRBV9 and TRBJ2-1; D is undetermined. CDR1 and CDR2 (germline): SGDLS, YYNGEE. V lost 3 bases, J lost 6 bases, and 13 bases lay in between. This CDR3 region has 14 residues. CDR3 coding DNA: TGTGCCAGCAGCGCACAGCATCTTGGCAATGAGCAGTTCTTC. Protein: CASSAQHLGNEQFF.

The table lists this clonotype with many counts. The gene calls are TRBV28 and TRBJ2-5; possibly TRBD1 or TRBD2 for D (5 bases each). The V end lost 7 bases, the J end lost 6 bases, and 21 bases lay between the germline ends. There are 15 residues in the CDR3. The germline CDR1 and CDR2 sequences are MDHEN and SYDVKM. This CDR3 is CASTISGTMVKTQYF. The CDR3 nucleotides read TGTGCCAGCACTATTTCCGGGACGATGGTGAAGACCCAGTACTTC.

The table lists this clonotype with many counts. This chain uses TRBV5-4 with TRBJ2-2; 7 nucleotides line up with TRBD2. The CDR3 consists of 18 residues. Germline loops: CDR1 SGHNT, CDR2 YYREEE (reference sequence). The V segment lost 4 bases and the J segment 5 bases; nucleotides outside the gene matches: 17. CDR3 region: CASSRWASGLVGTGELFF. Here the CDR3 DNA reads TGTGCCAGCAGCCGCTGGGCTAGCGGTCTGGTGGGAACCGGGGAGCTGTTTTTT.

Many counts were recorded for this clonotype. This sequence joins TRBV10-3 and TRBJ2-7, with D tentatively TRBD2 (6 bases). The CDR3 totals 13 residues. With 10 bases removed from V and 2 bases from J, the gap between germline ends came to 15 bases. Germline CDR1 is ENHRY and CDR2 is SYGVKD. CDR3 DNA: TGTGCCACCCACGGCGGGACCCCCTACGAGCAGTACTTC. As protein: CATHGGTPYEQYF.

This clonotype was recorded many times. The chain carries TRBV7-9 and TRBJ2-3, with 7 bases aligning to TRBD1. Germline values: CDR1 SEHNR, CDR2 FQNEAQ (reference sequence). J was trimmed by 5 bases and V by 6 bases; bases with no gene match: 5. This CDR3 is 13 amino acids long. CDR3: CASSHDREDTQYF. The DNA of the CDR3 is TGTGCCAGCAGTCACGACAGGGAAGATACGCAGTATTTT.

This clonotype was detected ten times or more. This chain connects TRBV3-1 to TRBJ2-5; either TRBD1 or TRBD2 may supply D (5 bases each). Germline-derived CDR1 and CDR2 are LGHDT and YNNKEL (reference sequence). CDR3 length: 13 residues. The germline V and J ends were trimmed by 6 bases and 1 base, with 9 bases remaining between them. The CDR3 spells CASSGGPQETQYF. CDR3 sequence (DNA): TGTGCCAGCAGTGGGGGACCCCAAGAGACCCAGTACTTC.

There are many counts of this clonotype. The V call is TRBV10-3, the J call TRBJ2-7; 9 bases align to TRBD1. The CDR3 extends over 16 amino acids. CDR1 is ENHRY, CDR2 SYGVKD, per germline. The ends lost 6 bases at V and 3 bases at J; junction bases unmatched: 12. The CDR3 sequence: CAIRPGQGQTIYEQYF. The DNA for the CDR3 is TGTGCCATCAGACCGGGACAGGGTCAGACGATCTACGAGCAGTACTTC.

A few counts support this clonotype. The rearrangement links TRBV5-1 to TRBJ1-5, with D possibly TRBD1 on 5 matching bases. This CDR3 has 15 amino acids. Trimming shortened V by 2 bases and J by 1 base, and 10 bases separated the two germline ends. Germline V CDR1 and CDR2: SGHRS, YFSETQ. For the CDR3, the DNA is TGCGCCAGCAGCTTCGAAGGGGACAGCAATCAGCCCCAGCATTTT. Amino acids: CASSFEGDSNQPQHF.